This TCR beta chain is from a study of blood T cells in healthy people across ages. The table lists this clonotype with a few counts. Antigen unknown. CDR1 and CDR2 (germline): SQVTM, ANQGSEA. The CDR3 has 9 amino acids. Combining a sample-barcoded 5' primer with a J-beta primer mix, a second PCR ran for about 7 to 12 cycles. TCRdb processed the 5' RACE reads anew with MiXCR; each CDR3 protein has one entry. The table records 1.5 million to 2 million distinct CDR3 sequences, 30% to 40% of them present only once. Findings and limits, study-wide: Naive T cell percentage showed a strong correlation with the diversity of TCR beta.

The donors, aged roughly 6 to 90, were healthy Caucasians from Russia. Per-sample PBMC isolation yielded at least 6.5 million cells. At least 5 micrograms of total RNA were extracted per sample. Sequences were obtained from blood. This receptor was taken from a human donor in good health. This rearrangement joins TRBV29-1 to TRBJ2-4, with no clear D. The DNA end is a closer match to TRBJ2-7, so the J assignment may be wrong. CDR3 region: CSVGPEQYF. The CDR3 DNA reads TGCAGCGTTGGCCCCGAGCAGTACTTC.